This TCR beta chain was recorded in a study of T-cell reconstitution after alpha-beta-depleted transplantation in children. Study-wide results and caveats: The main origin of T-cell counts and diversity one year after transplant was newly produced T cells. After transplant, at about two months, alpha-beta T cells were reportedly derived from several hundred expanded graft clones. The origin of high day-60 TCRbeta diversity in some patients lay in surviving recipient T cells and thymic progenitors.

Germline assignment: CDR1 MNHEY and CDR2 SMNVEV (reference sequence). The trim removed 5 bases at V and 6 bases at J, leaving 9 bases unmatched. This CDR3 contains 14 residues. The table lists this clonotype with a few counts. Its antigen is not known. Unique molecular identifiers tagged the TCRbeta library. MiXCR, applied by TCRdb to the PCR reads, yields one record per CDR3 protein. The table includes about 500,000 distinct CDR3 sequences, about an eighth detected once. The starting material was PBMCs, mostly from graft donor cells, obtained 180 days after TCRalphabeta/CD19-depleted stem cell transplant. The chain is built from TRBV27 and TRBJ2-7; 8 bases line up with TRBD1. This receptor was taken from a female patient aged 2-10 years who had a stem cell transplant for aplastic anemia, so the T cells may come from the graft donor. CDR3: CASSPRQGIREQYF. CDR3 sequence (DNA): TGTGCCAGCAGTCCTCGACAGGGGATTCGCGAGCAGTACTTC.